Listed below are T cell receptor beta chains from one sample, sequenced in a study of identifying expanded T cells in peripheral blood. The method was immunoSEQ multiplex PCR; TCRdb's version includes in-frame clones alone and lacks a portion of them. The sample holds more than 85,000 clones, 88% seen once. Sample: blood. The receptor set was obtained from a person aged 18 to 69 in good health. Each CDR3 is given with its conserved first and last residue. A D gene is named only where the DNA matches it firmly. Some rows have no size entry. The others give once, few or many, or a class for an expanded clone.

D: NA
J: TRBJ1-1
size: NA
V: TRBV4-3
DNA: TGCGCCAGCAGCCAAGGTTCCTGGAACACTGAAGCTTTCTTT
CDR3: CASSQGSWNTEAFF

D: NA
J: TRBJ1-5
size: once
V: TRBV27
DNA: TGTGCCAGCAGTTTAGAAGGGGTCGGTCAGCCCCAGCATTTT
CDR3: CASSLEGVGQPQHF

D: NA
J: TRBJ1-2
size: NA
V: TRBV18
DNA: TGTGCCAGCTCCCCGGGACCGAATAACTATGGCTACACCTTC
CDR3: CASSPGPNNYGYTF

D: NA
J: TRBJ2-3
size: NA
V: TRBV6-5
DNA: TGTGCCAGCAGTTACTCGGGGACTAGCACAGATACGCAGTATTTT
CDR3: CASSYSGTSTDTQYF

D: TRBD2
J: TRBJ2-3
size: NA
V: TRBV28
DNA: TGTGCCAGCAGTTTATTATTAAGCGGGACTAGCGTCACTAGCACAGATACGCAGTATTTT
CDR3: CASSLLLSGTSVTSTDTQYF

D: NA
J: TRBJ1-4
size: NA
V: TRBV10-1
DNA: TGCGCCAGCAGTGGATTAAATGAAAAACTGTTTTTT
CDR3: CASSGLNEKLFF

D: TRBD1
J: TRBJ1-1
size: NA
V: TRBV10-1
DNA: TGCGCCAGCACGACAGGGGGGAACACTGAAGCTTTCTTT
CDR3: CASTTGGNTEAFF

D: NA
J: TRBJ1-2
size: NA
V: TRBV6-1
DNA: TGTGCCAGCAGTGAAGCGGTATCAGGTTTGGTCAGCGGCTATGGCTACACCTTC
CDR3: CASSEAVSGLVSGYGYTF

D: TRBD1
J: TRBJ2-7
size: NA
V: TRBV2
DNA: TGTGCCAGCAGTGATGTGGGACAGGGGCCCGAGCAGTACTTC
CDR3: CASSDVGQGPEQYF

D: NA
J: TRBJ1-5
size: few
V: TRBV6-1
DNA: TGTGCCAGCAGTGGGGTCGCGGTAACCTATAATAGTCGTCAGCCCCAGCATTTT
CDR3: CASSGVAVTYNSRQPQHF

D: NA
J: TRBJ1-2
size: NA
V: TRBV7-2
DNA: TGTGCCACCTGGACGGTTCACTATGGCTACACCTTC
CDR3: CATWTVHYGYTF

D: TRBD1
J: TRBJ1-1
size: few
V: TRBV18
DNA: TGTGCCAGCTCATCCGAAACAGGGGGCCGCACTGAAGCTTTCTTT
CDR3: CASSSETGGRTEAFF

D: NA
J: TRBJ1-4
size: once
V: TRBV6-5
DNA: TGTGCCAGCAGTTCAGCCATTGCAACTAATGAAAAACTGTTTTTT
CDR3: CASSSAIATNEKLFF

D: NA
J: TRBJ1-1
size: NA
V: TRBV9
DNA: TGTGCCAGCAGCCCAGGTGGGGAACTGGGCACTGAAGCTTTCTTT
CDR3: CASSPGGELGTEAFF

D: TRBD1
J: TRBJ2-2
size: NA
V: TRBV19
DNA: TGTGCCAGTTTGACAGGGCTCGCGAACACCGGGGAGCTGTTTTTT
CDR3: CASLTGLANTGELFF

D: TRBD1
J: TRBJ2-7
size: NA
V: TRBV7-2
DNA: TGTGCCAGCAGCCCGCAGACGAGGGGGCGGGAGCAGTACTTC
CDR3: CASSPQTRGREQYF

D: NA
J: TRBJ2-2
size: once
V: TRBV6-6
DNA: TGTGCCAGCAGCCCATTCAGCGGGGAGCTGTTTTTT
CDR3: CASSPFSGELFF